This record covers a single T cell receptor beta chain. The data are from a study of CD8 T cells in Susac syndrome. Sequencing of TCR beta drew on CD8+ and CD4+ T cells from blood. Random hexamers were used to reverse transcribe an amount of about 0.45 to 1 ug RNA. An immunoSEQ multiplex PCR generated amplified TCR beta CDR3 products spanning 54 Vbeta and 13 Jbeta. TCRdb reprocessed the immunoSEQ multiplex PCR reads with MiXCR, giving one entry per CDR3 protein. The sample lists around 180,000 distinct CDR3 sequences; 85% to 95% were seen once. The CDR3 is 15 amino acids. CDR1 is SGDLS and CDR2 is YYNGEE in the germline V gene. The V gene lost 3 bases and the J gene lost 5 bases, with 17 bases spanning the gap.

The sequence came from a human donor with multiple sclerosis. The rearrangement uses TRBV9 and TRBJ2-5; the D gene is possibly TRBD1 (6 bases). The sequencing sample was made of CD8+ T cells from PBMCs. The CDR3 nucleotides are TGTGCCAGCAGCGACAGGGTGGATAAGCGGGAGACCCAGTACTTC. Translation: CASSDRVDKRETQYF.